This T cell receptor beta chain was observed in a study of blood T cell repertoires in COVID-19. The wider study: COVID-19 samples collected from the United States, Italy and Spain covered acute and convalescent phases. From T cells, B-cell-depleted T cells, or PBMCs came the material, which was cDNA or gDNA.

Trimming stripped 3 bases from V and 0 bases from J, with 21 bases between. The CDR3 sequence is 20 residues long. CDR1 is LGHDT, CDR2 YNNKEL, per germline (reference sequence). How the authors handled the data: Estimated nucleated cell counts came from reference gene primer amplification. TCRdb's copy holds only in-frame clones and misses some; the assay was immunoSEQ multiplex PCR. That table furnishes V, J and clone size, whereas the DNA furnished D and trimming. The repertoire holds some 50,000 clones, with 65% to 90% as singletons. The sample was peripheral blood. The V call is TRBV3-1 (or the pseudogene TRBV3-2), the J call TRBJ2-6, with a tentative D call TRBD1 (6 bases). This TCR derives from a human donor in a cohort sampled during active COVID-19. The CDR3: CASSHSTWTVRHSGANVLTF. CDR3 nucleotides: TGTGCCAGCAGCCATTCTACTTGGACAGTGAGACACTCTGGGGCCAACGTCCTGACTTTC.